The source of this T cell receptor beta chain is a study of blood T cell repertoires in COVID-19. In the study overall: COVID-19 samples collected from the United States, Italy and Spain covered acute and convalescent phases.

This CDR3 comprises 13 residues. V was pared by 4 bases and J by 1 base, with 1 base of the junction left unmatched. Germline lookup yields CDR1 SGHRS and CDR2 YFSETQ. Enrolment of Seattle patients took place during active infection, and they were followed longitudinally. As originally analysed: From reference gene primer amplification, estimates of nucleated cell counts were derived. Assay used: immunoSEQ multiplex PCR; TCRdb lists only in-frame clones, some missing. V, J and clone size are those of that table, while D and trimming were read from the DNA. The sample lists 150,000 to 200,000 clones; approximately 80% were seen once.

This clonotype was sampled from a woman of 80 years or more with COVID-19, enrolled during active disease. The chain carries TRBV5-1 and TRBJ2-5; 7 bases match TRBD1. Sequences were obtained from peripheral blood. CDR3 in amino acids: CASSHRGQETQYF. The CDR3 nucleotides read TGCGCCAGCAGCCACAGGGGCCAAGAGACCCAGTACTTC.